This entry concerns a single TCR beta chain. Its antigen is as yet unknown. Single viable CD3+CD4+CD8-CD45RO+ cells were sorted as the memory CD4+ T cells. After thawing, CD4+ T cells were positively selected. Trimming took off 5 bases at V and 4 bases at J, with 12 bases between the two ends. CDR1 and CDR2 from the germline V gene are MNHEY and SVGAGI. This CDR3 spans 14 amino acids. The method was immunoSEQ multiplex PCR; TCRdb's version includes in-frame clones alone and lacks a portion of them. Of 60,000 or so clones listed, more than 65% are singletons. The entry originates in a study of memory CD4+ T cells and cytomegalovirus serostatus. Broader study findings: A US-trained random forest predicted CMV serostatus with median AUC approximately 0.9.

This sequence originates from an adult in good health and CMV-seronegative. Some clones in this sample may be carry-over from other donors' samples. Sequenced material: memory CD4+ T cells from blood. J is TRBJ1-5 and V is TRBV6-5; perhaps TRBD1 as D (5 bases). CDR3 loop: CASSMRRGNQPQHF. CDR3 DNA sequence: TGTGCCAGCAGTATGCGACGGGGGAATCAGCCCCAGCATTTT.